This record covers a single TCR beta chain. The antigen remains undetermined. The TCR beta library used iRepertoire HTBI primers with Arm-PCR amplification of CDR3. TCRdb reanalysed the multiplex PCR reads using MiXCR and keeps one entry per CDR3 protein. The table includes approximately 440,000 distinct CDR3 sequences, about a sixth detected once. This sample was taken from a study of regulatory T cells in long-lasting Graves disease. Points from the study as a whole: Persistent Graves' patients showed less TCR diversity than newly diagnosed patients showed.

Germline CDR1 reads SNHLY; CDR2 reads FYNNEI. Trimming took off 5 bases at V and 7 bases at J, with 18 bases between the two ends. CDR3 length: 15 residues. Time point in this sample: newly diagnosed GD, antithyroid drugs for less than 3 months. TCR sequences were obtained from RNA taken from PBMCs. These data were also filed under a second study, of T cells in Graves' hyperthyroidism and ophthalmopathy. That work contributes: No ophthalmopathy progression within 18 months constituted stable Graves' hyperthyroidism. Hyperthyroidism, newly diagnosed and lasting under 2 months, affected patients aged 18 to 65. Most clonotypes expanded in thyroid above 0.001 were likewise present in blood.

This clonotype originated in a man in his forties with Graves disease. This chain connects TRBV2 to TRBJ1-5, with TRBD1 as a possible D gene (5 bases). Sequenced here: peripheral blood mononuclear cells (PBMCs), sampled at new diagnosis, from a patient treated with antithyroid drugs. CDR3 sequence reads: CASSLPGTGRQPQHF. CDR3 nucleotides: TGTGCCAGCAGTCTACCCGGGACGGGTCGACAGCCCCAGCATTTT.